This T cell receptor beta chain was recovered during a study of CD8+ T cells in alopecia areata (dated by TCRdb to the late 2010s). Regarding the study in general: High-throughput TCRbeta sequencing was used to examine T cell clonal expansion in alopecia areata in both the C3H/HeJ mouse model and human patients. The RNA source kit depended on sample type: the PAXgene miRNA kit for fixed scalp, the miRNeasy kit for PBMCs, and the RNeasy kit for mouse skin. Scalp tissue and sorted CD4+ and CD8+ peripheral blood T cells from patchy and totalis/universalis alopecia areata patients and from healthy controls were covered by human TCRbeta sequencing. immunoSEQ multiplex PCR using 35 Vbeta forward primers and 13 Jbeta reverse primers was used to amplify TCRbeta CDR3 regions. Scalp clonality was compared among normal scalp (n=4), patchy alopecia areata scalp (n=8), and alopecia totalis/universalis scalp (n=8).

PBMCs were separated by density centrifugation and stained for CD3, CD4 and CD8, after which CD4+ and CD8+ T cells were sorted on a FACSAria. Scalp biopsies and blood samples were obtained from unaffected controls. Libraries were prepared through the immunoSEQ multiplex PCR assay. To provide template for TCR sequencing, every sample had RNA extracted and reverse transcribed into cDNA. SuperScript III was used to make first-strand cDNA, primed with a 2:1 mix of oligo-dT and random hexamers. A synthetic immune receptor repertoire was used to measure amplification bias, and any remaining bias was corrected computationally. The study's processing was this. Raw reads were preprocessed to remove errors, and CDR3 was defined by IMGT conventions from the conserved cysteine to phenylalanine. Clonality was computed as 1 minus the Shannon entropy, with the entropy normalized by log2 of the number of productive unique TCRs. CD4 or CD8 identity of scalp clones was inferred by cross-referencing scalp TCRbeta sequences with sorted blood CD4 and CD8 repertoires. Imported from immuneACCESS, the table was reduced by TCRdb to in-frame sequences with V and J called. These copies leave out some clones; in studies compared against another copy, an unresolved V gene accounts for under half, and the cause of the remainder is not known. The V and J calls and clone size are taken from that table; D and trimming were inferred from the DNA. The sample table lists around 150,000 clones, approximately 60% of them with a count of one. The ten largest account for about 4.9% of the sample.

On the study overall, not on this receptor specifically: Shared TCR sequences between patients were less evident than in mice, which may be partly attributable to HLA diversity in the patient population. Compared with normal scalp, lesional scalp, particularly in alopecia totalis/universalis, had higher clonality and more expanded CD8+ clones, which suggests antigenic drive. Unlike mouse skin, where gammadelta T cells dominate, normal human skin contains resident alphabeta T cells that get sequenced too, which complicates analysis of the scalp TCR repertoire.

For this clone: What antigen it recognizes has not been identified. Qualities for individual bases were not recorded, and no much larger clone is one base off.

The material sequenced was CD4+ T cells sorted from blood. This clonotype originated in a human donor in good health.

CDR3 reads: CASSQLDPGELFF. The nucleotides read TGTGCCAGCTCACAACTGGATCCCGGGGAGCTGTTTTTT. Recombination linked TRBV18 to TRBJ2-2; no D gene can be assigned with confidence. Measured from the cysteine to the phenylalanine, the CDR3 is 13 residues long. Only the CDR3 portion is preserved as DNA: 39 bases, with reading frame beginning at the first base. V is cut by 4 bases and J by 6 bases, and the space between the germline ends is 9 bases. For CDR1 and CDR2, the germline V gene lists KGHSH and LQKENI.